This TCR beta chain was identified in a study of CD8 T cells in Susac syndrome. The RNA input was about 0.45 to 1 ug, and it was reverse transcribed with random hexamers. The authors amplified TCR beta CDR3 across 54 Vbeta and 13 Jbeta using immunoSEQ multiplex PCR. TCRdb re-analysed the immunoSEQ multiplex PCR reads in MiXCR, keeping a single row per CDR3 protein. The data hold tens of thousands of distinct CDR3 sequences, with over 85% observed a single time. This TCR was sampled from a human donor with multiple sclerosis. Sequencing used CD8+ T cells from PBMCs.

CDR3 DNA: TGCAGCGTTGACCGGGACGGCACAGATACGCAGTATTTT. It is translated as CSVDRDGTDTQYF. V usage is TRBV29-1 and J usage is TRBJ2-3; D might be TRBD1 or TRBD2, each matching 5 bases. The ends were cut back, 3 bases at V and 1 base at J, with 8 bases in the middle. CDR3 length: 13 amino acids. From germline, CDR1 is SQVTM and CDR2 ANQGSEA.